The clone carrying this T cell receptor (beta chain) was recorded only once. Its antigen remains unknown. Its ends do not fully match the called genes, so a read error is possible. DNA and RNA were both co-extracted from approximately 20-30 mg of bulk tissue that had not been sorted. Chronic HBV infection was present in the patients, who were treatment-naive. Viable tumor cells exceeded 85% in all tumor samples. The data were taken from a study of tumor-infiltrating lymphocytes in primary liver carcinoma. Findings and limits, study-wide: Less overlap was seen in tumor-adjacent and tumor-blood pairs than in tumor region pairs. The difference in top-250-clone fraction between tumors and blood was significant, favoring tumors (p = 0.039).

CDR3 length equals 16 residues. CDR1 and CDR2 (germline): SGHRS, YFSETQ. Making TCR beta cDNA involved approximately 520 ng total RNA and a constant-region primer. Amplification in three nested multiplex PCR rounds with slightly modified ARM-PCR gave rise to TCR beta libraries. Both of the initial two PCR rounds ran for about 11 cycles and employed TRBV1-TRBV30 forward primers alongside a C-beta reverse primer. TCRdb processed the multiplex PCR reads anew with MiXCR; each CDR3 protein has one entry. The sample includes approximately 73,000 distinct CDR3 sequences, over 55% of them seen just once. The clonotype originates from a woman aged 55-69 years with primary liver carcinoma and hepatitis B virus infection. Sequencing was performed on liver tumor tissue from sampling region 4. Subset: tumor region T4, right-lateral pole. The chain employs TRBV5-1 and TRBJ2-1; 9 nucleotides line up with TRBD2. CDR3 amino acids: CASSLDPSGTYSEQFF. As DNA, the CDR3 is TGCGCCAGCAGCCTGGATCCTAGCGGGACTTACAGTGAGCAGTTCTTT. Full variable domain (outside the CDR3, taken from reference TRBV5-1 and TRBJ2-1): KAGVTQTPRYLIKTRGQQVTLSCSPISGHRSVSWYQQTPGQGLQFLFEYFSETQRNKGNFPGRFSGRQFSNSRSEMNVSTLELGDSALYLCASSLDPSGTYSEQFFGPGTRLTVL.